Below, one T cell receptor beta chain is given with its context. Produced via immunoSEQ multiplex PCR; TCRdb's table is partial and in-frame only. The sample has fewer than 120,000 clones; approximately 79% are singletons. These data belong to a study of blood T cell repertoires in COVID-19. Across the whole study: Samples came from the United States, Italy and Spain, spanning acute and convalescent COVID-19.

The CDR3 consists of 12 residues. With 3 bases removed from V and 1 base from J, the gap between germline ends came to 3 bases. Input material: peripheral blood. The genes are TRBV12-3 or TRBV12-4 and TRBJ1-1; D unresolved. This receptor was identified in a woman aged 80 or older with active or convalescent COVID-19. CDR3 coding DNA: TGTGCCAGCAGTTTCCAGAACACTGAAGCTTTCTTT. The encoded protein is CASSFQNTEAFF.